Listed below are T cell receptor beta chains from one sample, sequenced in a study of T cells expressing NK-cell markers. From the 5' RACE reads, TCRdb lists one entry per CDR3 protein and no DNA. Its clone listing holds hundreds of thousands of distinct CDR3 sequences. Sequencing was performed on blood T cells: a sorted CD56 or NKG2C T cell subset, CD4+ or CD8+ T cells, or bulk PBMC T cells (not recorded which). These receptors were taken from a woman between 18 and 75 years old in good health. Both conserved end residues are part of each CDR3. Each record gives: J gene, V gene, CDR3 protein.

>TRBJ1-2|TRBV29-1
CSVGTGRDYGYTF
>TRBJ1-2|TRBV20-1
CSATLRQAGYGYTF
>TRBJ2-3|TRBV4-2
CASSQDVGGQTSTDTQYF
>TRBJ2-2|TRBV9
CASSVGPHAANTGELFF
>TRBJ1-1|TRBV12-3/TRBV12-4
CASSWTGTNTEAFF
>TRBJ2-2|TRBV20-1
CSARWGSSTGELFF
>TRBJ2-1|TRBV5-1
CASRPTESGNEQFF
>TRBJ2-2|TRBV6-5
CASNSAKPNTGELFF
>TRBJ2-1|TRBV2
CASREGSNYNEQFF
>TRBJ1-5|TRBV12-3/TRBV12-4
CASNPGTEGYPPQHF